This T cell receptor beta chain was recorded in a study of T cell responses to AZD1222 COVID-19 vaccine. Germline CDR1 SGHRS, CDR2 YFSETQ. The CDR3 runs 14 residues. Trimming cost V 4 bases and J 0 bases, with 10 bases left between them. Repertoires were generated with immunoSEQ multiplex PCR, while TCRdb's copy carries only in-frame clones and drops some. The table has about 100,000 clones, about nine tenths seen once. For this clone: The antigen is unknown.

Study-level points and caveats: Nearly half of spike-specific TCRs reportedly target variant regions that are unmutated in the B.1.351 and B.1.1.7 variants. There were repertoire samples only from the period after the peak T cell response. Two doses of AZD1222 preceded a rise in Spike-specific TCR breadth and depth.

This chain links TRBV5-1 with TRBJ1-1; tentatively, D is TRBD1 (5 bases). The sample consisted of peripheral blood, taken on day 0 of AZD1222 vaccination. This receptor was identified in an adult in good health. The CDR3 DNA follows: TGCGCCAGCAGCCCGGGACTGATGAACACTGAAGCTTTCTTT. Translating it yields CASSPGLMNTEAFF.